This TCR beta chain was sequenced in a study of T cells in localized non-small cell lung cancer. V lost 5 bases, J lost 0 bases, and 14 bases lay in between. The CDR3 loop spans 17 amino acids. CDR1 is SGHTA, CDR2 FQGNSA, per germline. The protocol was immunoSEQ multiplex PCR, while the TCRdb copy is restricted to in-frame clones and leaves out a portion. The sample records approximately 25,000 clones, 90% being singletons. Sequencing was performed on peripheral blood, taken before any cancer treatment. The gene calls are TRBV7-2 and TRBJ2-6; D is undetermined. The sequence came from a woman aged 35 to 70 with stage I lung adenocarcinoma. CDR3 nucleotides: TGTGCCAGCAGCACTTCAATCCGGAGCTCTGGGGCCAACGTCCTGACTTTC. It codes for CASSTSIRSSGANVLTF.